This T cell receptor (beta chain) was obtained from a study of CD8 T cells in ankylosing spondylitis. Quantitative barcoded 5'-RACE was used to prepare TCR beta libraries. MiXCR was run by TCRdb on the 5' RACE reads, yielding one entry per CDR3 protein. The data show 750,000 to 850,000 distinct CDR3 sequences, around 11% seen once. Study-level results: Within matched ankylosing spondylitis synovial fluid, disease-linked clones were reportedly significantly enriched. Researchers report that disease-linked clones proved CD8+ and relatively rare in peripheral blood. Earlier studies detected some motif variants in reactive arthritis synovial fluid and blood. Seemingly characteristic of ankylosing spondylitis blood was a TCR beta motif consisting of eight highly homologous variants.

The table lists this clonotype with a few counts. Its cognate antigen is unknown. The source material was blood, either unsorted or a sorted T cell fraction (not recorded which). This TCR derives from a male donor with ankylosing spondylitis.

Here the CDR3 reads CASSSPGNEQFF. CDR3 bases: TGTGCCAGCAGCTCACCTGGCAATGAGCAGTTCTTC. The V and J genes are TRBV7-8 and TRBJ2-1; D not certain. Trimming took off 4 bases at V and 6 bases at J, with 7 bases between the two ends. The germline V gene encodes CDR1 SGHVS and CDR2 FQNEAQ. CDR3 length: 12 residues.